Following are 6 T cell receptor beta chains from one sample sequenced in a study of blood T cell repertoires in COVID-19 (TCRdb year 2020). Receptor libraries were prepared by the immunoSEQ multiplex PCR assay. The table was pulled from immuneACCESS by TCRdb, which kept in-frame rearrangements only. Such tables lose some clones; where checked, under half of the loss comes from unresolved V genes, and the rest has no known cause. The sample yields approximately 300,000 clones; 85% were counted once. The ten largest clones take up under 2% of the sample. Source material: PBMCs or T cells enriched from blood (not recorded which). These receptor sequences come from a woman in her 30s who had been exposed to COVID-19.

The genes are TRBV9 and TRBJ2-1; D might be TRBD1 (5 bases). The CDR3 spans 17 residues. V lost 5 bases and J lost 1, with 19 bases in between. The V gene's germline CDR1 is SGDLS and CDR2 YYNGEE. Here the CDR3 DNA reads TGTGCCAGCAGTACGAGAGACAGAGACCGGTCCTACAATGAGCAGTTCTTC. It codes for CASSTRDRDRSYNEQFF. Supplemented by reference TRBV9 and TRBJ2-1, the full variable domain reads DSGVTQTPKHLITATGQRVTLRCSPRSGDLSVYWYQQSLDQGLQFLIQYYNGEERAKGNILERFSAQQFPDLHSELNLSSLELGDSALYFCASSTRDRDRSYNEQFFGPGTRLTVL.

This chain uses TRBV9 with TRBJ2-1, with D possibly being TRBD2 (6 bases). CDR3 length: 16 amino acids. From germline, CDR1 is SGDLS and CDR2 YYNGEE. V was cut by 1 base and J by 0 bases, with 11 bases left in between. The DNA of the CDR3 is TGTGCCAGCAGCGTACTAGCGCTGAACTCCTACAATGAGCAGTTCTTC. It encodes CASSVLALNSYNEQFF.

The genes are TRBV11-3 and TRBJ2-7; 7 bases fit TRBD1. V dropped 0 bases and J dropped 7; count of bases not matched to a gene: 3. Germline V gives CDR1 SGHNT, CDR2 YENEEA. The CDR3 totals 13 residues. The CDR3: CASSLDMGQEQYF. CDR3 DNA sequence: TGTGCCAGCAGCTTAGATATGGGACAGGAGCAGTACTTC.

The chain links TRBV7-9 to TRBJ2-5; perhaps TRBD2 as D (5 bases). Trimming took off 3 bases at V and 5 bases at J, with 13 bases between the two ends. Germline V lookup: CDR1 SEHNR, CDR2 FQNEAQ (reference sequence). The CDR3 consists of 14 residues. The CDR3 is CASSFTKGGETQYF. The CDR3 region has the DNA TGTGCCAGCAGCTTTACCAAGGGCGGGGAGACCCAGTACTTC.

The rearrangement joins TRBV5-4 to TRBJ2-7, with 14 bases aligning to TRBD2. This CDR3 is 14 amino acids long. J gave up 7 bases and V 2 bases, and 2 bases lay outside the gene matches. Germline V gene sequence: CDR1 SGHNT, CDR2 YYREEE (reference sequence). CDR3 in amino acids: CASSFGTSGREQYF. For the CDR3, the DNA is TGTGCCAGCAGCTTCGGGACTAGCGGGAGAGAGCAGTACTTC.

A note on this clone: The junction does not match germline at one end; this may be a read error. The chain employs TRBV3-1 (or the pseudogene TRBV3-2) and TRBJ1-1; maybe TRBD1 (6 bases). This CDR3 is 15 amino acids long. In germline, CDR1 is LGHDT, CDR2 YNNKEL (reference sequence). CDR3 DNA sequence: TGTGCCAGCAGTCAAGACCCGGGACAGAACACTGAAGCTTTCTTT. It is translated as CASSQDPGQNTEAFF.